This T cell receptor beta chain was retrieved from a study of cytomegalovirus exposure and HLA in healthy donors. Study-level points and caveats: As a later analysis showed, several of the most significant clusters appeared to be linked to common viral pathogens. A later analysis revealed that TCR association rates differed between HLA loci, peaking at DRB1 and bottoming out at HLA-C. In a later analysis, CMV-associated beta chains were mostly HLA-associated, it appeared.

Turning to this clone: Antigen unknown.

The PCR ran on 60 Vbeta and 13 Jbeta primers. Measured with immunoSEQ multiplex PCR; TCRdb has only the in-frame clones, and not every one. The table lists approximately 92,000 clones, 69% of them singletons. CDR1 SGHNT and CDR2 YYREEE come from the germline V gene (reference sequence). V lost 0 bases to trimming and J lost 6 bases; unmatched junction nucleotides: 2. CDR3 length equals 15 residues. Sequences were obtained from PBMCs. The TCR originated in a man aged 45-65 years in good health and CMV-seronegative. The chain has TRBV5-4 and TRBJ2-7; 14 nucleotides line up with TRBD2. The CDR3 loop is CASSLGLAGGLEQYF. The CDR3 nucleotides read TGTGCCAGCAGCTTGGGACTAGCGGGGGGGCTCGAGCAGTACTTC.